This T cell receptor beta chain was recorded in a study of CXCR3-negative and CXCR3-positive naive CD8 T cells. Across the whole study: For each library, about 1.5 +/- 0.3 million TRB reads were obtained, roughly 140 million in total. General study results and limits: Surface CD5 matched across naive subsets, and TRB CDR3 properties served to infer TCR strength. Partially decreased CXCR3 expression was recorded after cryopreservation, and fresh PBMCs were used in most assays.

UMI-labeled TRB cDNA libraries were prepared by 5' RACE. One entry per CDR3 protein, without DNA, is what TCRdb gives after re-calling the 5' RACE reads. This repertoire includes 40,000 to 55,000 distinct CDR3 sequences. The CDR3 contains 15 residues. The germline CDR1 and CDR2 sequences are SGDLS and YYNGEE. Turning to this clonotype: Its target is not known.

Per CD8+ T cell subset, triplicate sorts of 250,000 to 300,000 cells each were done. The sample consisted of naive CXCR3- CD8+ T cells from blood. Subset defined: CD45RO-CCR7+CD27+CD95- naive CD8+ T cells lacking CXCR3 (TNR3-). The rearrangement links TRBV9 to TRBJ2-5; TCRdb lists TRBD2, though no DNA is available to test this call. The clonotype was recovered from a human donor in good health. Some clones in this sample may be carry-over from other donors' samples. The CDR3 protein is CASSLDSDTAWTQYF.